One TCR beta chain is described in this entry. The antigen remains undetermined. Expressed TCRB transcripts got sequenced, as all isolated RNA was reverse transcribed. Produced via immunoSEQ multiplex PCR; TCRdb's table is partial and in-frame only. The sample has over 700,000 clones; around a sixth are singletons. This entry comes from a study of beta chain features in type 1 diabetes. Broader study findings: Possibly, sequencing cDNA over-represented cells that had high TCR expression levels.

Germline lookup yields CDR1 SNHLY and CDR2 FYNNEI. The CDR3 is 15 residues long. The sequence came from a woman aged 18-29 years in good health. This chain links TRBV2 with TRBJ2-5; TRBD1 matches at 8 bases. The J call is in doubt because the DNA end fits TRBJ2-7 better. The sample comprised naive CD4+ T cells from blood. The CDR3 region has the DNA TGTGCCAGCATTTCCCAGGGGGCGATCGTCAACGAGCAGTACTTC. Translating gives CASISQGAIVNEQYF.